This T cell receptor beta chain stems from a study of radiation and T cells in renal cell carcinoma. About the study: Nephrectomy followed 15 Gy stereotactic body radiation by 4 weeks.

To note about this clone: The antigen remains undetermined.

In germline, CDR1 is SEHNR, CDR2 FQNEAQ (reference sequence). The CDR3 totals 12 residues. The V and J ends lost 1 base and 6 bases respectively, with 7 bases between them. Clones were sequenced by immunoSEQ multiplex PCR, and TCRdb holds only the in-frame ones, with some missing. The sample has approximately 120,000 clones, roughly 80% seen once; the top ten hold around 2.8%. Regarding the study as a whole: From baseline, blood top tumor clonotypes peaked at 2 weeks post-radiation.

As to time point: baseline pretreatment blood. Indicated treatment: 15 Gy SBRT to primary tumor, nephrectomy 4 weeks later. Radiation-treated patients gave blood at baseline, week 2 and week 4. This renal cell carcinoma was of the clear cell type. The V call is TRBV7-9, the J call TRBJ2-7; possibly TRBD2 for D (5 bases). Here the sequenced sample was blood, taken from a patient whose treatment included radiotherapy and nephrectomy. This receptor was identified in a woman in her fifties or sixties with renal cell carcinoma. CDR3 bases: TGTGCCAGCAGCTTAGGAGGGAGCGAGCAGTACTTC. Translating it yields CASSLGGSEQYF.